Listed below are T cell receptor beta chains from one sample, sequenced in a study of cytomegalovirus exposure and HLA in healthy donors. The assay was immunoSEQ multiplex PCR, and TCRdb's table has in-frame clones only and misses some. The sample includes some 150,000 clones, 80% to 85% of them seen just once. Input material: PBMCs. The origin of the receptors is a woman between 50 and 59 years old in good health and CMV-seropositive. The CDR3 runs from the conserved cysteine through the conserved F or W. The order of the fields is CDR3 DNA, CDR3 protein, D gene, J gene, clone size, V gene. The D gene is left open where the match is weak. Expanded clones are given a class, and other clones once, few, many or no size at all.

CDR3 DNA: TGCGCCAGCAGCGCGGACAGGCCGAACACTGAAGCTTTCTTT
CDR3 protein: CASSADRPNTEAFF
D gene: TRBD1
J gene: TRBJ1-1
clone size: -
V gene: TRBV5-1

CDR3 DNA: TGTGCCAGTAGGGGGTTAGCGGGAGGGCTGAATGAGCAGTTCTTC
CDR3 protein: CASRGLAGGLNEQFF
D gene: TRBD2
J gene: TRBJ2-1
clone size: -
V gene: TRBV19

CDR3 DNA: TGTTCCAGCAGCTATAGGACAGGGCAATATGGCTACACCTTC
CDR3 protein: CSSSYRTGQYGYTF
D gene: TRBD1
J gene: TRBJ1-2
clone size: -
V gene: TRBV7-9

CDR3 DNA: TGCGCCAGCAGCACGGGACAGGGGGGACAGAACACTGAAGCTTTCTTT
CDR3 protein: CASSTGQGGQNTEAFF
D gene: TRBD1
J gene: TRBJ1-1
clone size: once
V gene: TRBV5-1

CDR3 DNA: TGCGCCAGCAGCTTGAGCGGGAGAGGGGAGACCCAGTACTTC
CDR3 protein: CASSLSGRGETQYF
D gene: TRBD2
J gene: TRBJ2-5
clone size: -
V gene: TRBV5-1

CDR3 DNA: TGTGCCAGCAGTCCCACGACCGGCGGAGGCCAAGCTTTCTTT
CDR3 protein: CASSPTTGGGQAFF
D gene: -
J gene: TRBJ1-1
clone size: -
V gene: TRBV6-5

CDR3 DNA: TGTGCCAGCACGGACAGGCAAGAGACCCAGTACTTC
CDR3 protein: CASTDRQETQYF
D gene: TRBD1
J gene: TRBJ2-5
clone size: -
V gene: TRBV2

CDR3 DNA: TGTGCCAGCAGCTCGCAGGGGGCGCCGAACAATGAGCAGTTCTTC
CDR3 protein: CASSSQGAPNNEQFF
D gene: TRBD1
J gene: TRBJ2-1
clone size: -
V gene: TRBV5-6

CDR3 DNA: TGCGCCAGCAGCCCCGACTTGAACACCGGGGAGCTGTTTTTT
CDR3 protein: CASSPDLNTGELFF
D gene: -
J gene: TRBJ2-2
clone size: -
V gene: TRBV5-1

CDR3 DNA: TGTGCCACCAGCGTCGGAGGGGACGTGGATGAGCAGTTCTTC
CDR3 protein: CATSVGGDVDEQFF
D gene: -
J gene: TRBJ2-1
clone size: -
V gene: TRBV15

CDR3 DNA: TGTGCCAGCAGTACCTTCTTACTTGGGAGCTACTACGAGCAGTACTTC
CDR3 protein: CASSTFLLGSYYEQYF
D gene: -
J gene: TRBJ2-7
clone size: -
V gene: TRBV27

CDR3 DNA: TGTGCCAGCAGCTTAAGGAGGGCGGGGGCCCTCTCCTACGAGCAGTACTTC
CDR3 protein: CASSLRRAGALSYEQYF
D gene: -
J gene: TRBJ2-7
clone size: -
V gene: TRBV7-9

CDR3 DNA: TGCGCCAGCAGCTTGGGGACAGCATACAATGAGCAGTTCTTC
CDR3 protein: CASSLGTAYNEQFF
D gene: -
J gene: TRBJ2-1
clone size: -
V gene: TRBV5-1

CDR3 DNA: TGTGCCAGCAGCTTCGGGGGGCGGTCCTACGAGCAGTACTTC
CDR3 protein: CASSFGGRSYEQYF
D gene: -
J gene: TRBJ2-7
clone size: -
V gene: TRBV5-6

CDR3 DNA: TGTGCCAGCAGTTACTCGACACCGGGAGTTTACAATGAGCAGTTCTTC
CDR3 protein: CASSYSTPGVYNEQFF
D gene: -
J gene: TRBJ2-1
clone size: -
V gene: TRBV6-5

CDR3 DNA: TGTGCCAGCAGCTCATATCTACAGGTTACTGGGGCCAACGTCCTGACTTTC
CDR3 protein: CASSSYLQVTGANVLTF
D gene: -
J gene: TRBJ2-6
clone size: -
V gene: TRBV7-6

CDR3 DNA: TGTGCCAGCAGTTACGGACTGTCTCAAGAGACCCAGTACTTC
CDR3 protein: CASSYGLSQETQYF
D gene: -
J gene: TRBJ2-5
clone size: once
V gene: TRBV6-5

CDR3 DNA: TGTGCCAGCAGCTTACAACTAGCGGGGGTCCCTCCCTACGAGCAGTACTTC
CDR3 protein: CASSLQLAGVPPYEQYF
D gene: TRBD2
J gene: TRBJ2-7
clone size: -
V gene: TRBV7-2

CDR3 DNA: TGTGCCAGCAGTTTATTGGCCCCAGGGTATACGCAGTATTTT
CDR3 protein: CASSLLAPGYTQYF
D gene: -
J gene: TRBJ2-3
clone size: -
V gene: TRBV27

CDR3 DNA: TGTGCTAGCAGCTTAGGGGCTAGCGGGGTCTACAATGAGCAGTTCTTC
CDR3 protein: CASSLGASGVYNEQFF
D gene: TRBD2
J gene: TRBJ2-1
clone size: -
V gene: TRBV7-7

CDR3 DNA: TGTGCCATCGGAGTGGTACAGGGGGCGTCCACTGAAGCTTTCTTT
CDR3 protein: CAIGVVQGASTEAFF
D gene: TRBD1
J gene: TRBJ1-1
clone size: -
V gene: TRBV10-3

CDR3 DNA: TGTGCCAGCTCACCCCTCAGCACCGGGGAGCTGTTTTTT
CDR3 protein: CASSPLSTGELFF
D gene: -
J gene: TRBJ2-2
clone size: -
V gene: TRBV18

CDR3 DNA: TGTGCCAGCTCTCCGACAAGCGGTCCCCAAGAGACCCAGTACTTC
CDR3 protein: CASSPTSGPQETQYF
D gene: -
J gene: TRBJ2-5
clone size: -
V gene: TRBV18

CDR3 DNA: TGTGCCAGCAGTATAGCGGGGTGGCAGTTCTTC
CDR3 protein: CASSIAGWQFF
D gene: TRBD2
J gene: TRBJ2-1
clone size: -
V gene: TRBV27

CDR3 DNA: TGTGCCAGCAGTTACAACCTAGAAGCAGATACGCAGTATTTT
CDR3 protein: CASSYNLEADTQYF
D gene: -
J gene: TRBJ2-3
clone size: -
V gene: TRBV6-5

CDR3 DNA: TGTGCCAGCAGTTTAAGGGGGGGGCCGGGAAGTAGCGGAGCCAGGGATACGCAGTATTTT
CDR3 protein: CASSLRGGPGSSGARDTQYF
D gene: -
J gene: TRBJ2-3
clone size: few
V gene: TRBV27